This T cell receptor beta chain was captured in a study of beta chain features in type 1 diabetes. The authors reverse transcribed all of the isolated RNA, so sequencing captured expressed TCRB transcripts. Sequenced by immunoSEQ multiplex PCR; TCRdb stores in-frame clones only, minus some. The sample shows 150,000 to 180,000 clones, about 8.1% of them seen only once. In germline, CDR1 is SGHAT, CDR2 FQNNGV. This CDR3 is built from 16 residues. The V gene end was trimmed by 5 bases and the J gene end by 4 bases; junction bases not matched to a gene: 11. This TCR was recovered from a man younger than 30 in good health. The chain links TRBV11-2 to TRBJ2-3; TRBD2 agrees at 8 bases. Source material: central memory CD4+ T cells from blood. CDR3 nucleotide sequence: TGTGCCAGCAGCCCCACCGGACTAGCTAAGGCAGATACGCAGTATTTT. This gives the protein CASSPTGLAKADTQYF. The full variable domain, its missing parts supplied by reference TRBV11-2 and TRBJ2-3, is EAGVAQSPRYKIIEKRQSVAFWCNPISGHATLYWYQQILGQGPKLLIQFQNNGVVDDSQLPKDRFSAERLKGVDSTLKIQPAKLEDSAVYLCASSPTGLAKADTQYFGPGTRLTVL.